The entry below describes one T cell receptor (beta chain). The antigen is not known. The targeted sequencing depth was 1 in 200,000 to 1 in 1 million T cells. The method was immunoSEQ multiplex PCR; TCRdb's version includes in-frame clones alone and lacks a portion of them. The table has 250,000 or so clones, around 70% seen once. This sample was taken from a study of cytotoxic CD8 clonotypes in ibrutinib-treated CLL. Findings of the study overall: Clonality at baseline surpassed age-matched healthy donors and tracked circulating CD8+ T-cell counts. Shared public clonotypes were rare, and on treatment they either got smaller or stayed the same.

The CDR3 covers 14 residues. Per germline, CDR1 MNHEY and CDR2 SMNVEV (reference sequence). V dropped 4 bases and J dropped 1 base, with 11 bases sitting between them. The sequencing here drew on PBMCs, taken after 24 months of ibrutinib treatment. The sequence derives from a human donor with chronic lymphocytic leukemia. The J gene is TRBJ2-7, the V gene TRBV27, with D possibly TRBD1 on 6 matching bases. CDR3 nucleotides: TGTGCCAGCAGTTCCTGGACAGAGTCCTACGAGCAGTACTTC. Translating it yields CASSSWTESYEQYF.